A single sample gave rise to the 31 T cell receptor beta chains below, sequenced in a study of control samples from healthy donors and cancer patients (TCRdb year 2020). Library preparation employed the immunoSEQ multiplex PCR assay. TCRdb retrieved this table from immuneACCESS and kept in-frame rearrangements only. Not all clones are present; in checked studies, unresolved V genes account for under half, and no reason is known for the remainder. The sample profile shows 30,000 to 40,000 clones; 70% to 90% of them were found once. Jointly, the top ten make up 1.5% to 2% of the sample. The specimen sequenced was PBMCs. The receptors derive from a middle-aged woman with lung cancer.

This clone has only one observation. The rearrangement joins TRBV7-3 to TRBJ2-7; 7 bases align to TRBD2. With 2 bases clipped from V and 4 bases from J, the junction kept 8 bases outside the gene matches. The CDR3 totals 15 residues. Germline V gene lookup returns CDR1 SGHTA and CDR2 FQGTGA. The chain's CDR3 is CASSLYGRGDYEQYF. As DNA, the CDR3 is TGTGCCAGCAGCTTATACGGCCGGGGGGATTACGAGCAGTACTTC.

The J gene is TRBJ2-3, the V gene TRBV18; D unclear. This CDR3 region has 13 residues. Germline CDR1 reads KGHSH; CDR2 reads LQKENI. V dropped 3 bases and J dropped 2 bases, with 6 bases sitting between them. CDR3 coding DNA: TGTGCCAGCTCACCCCAGGCCACAGATACGCAGTATTTT. Residues: CASSPQATDTQYF.

The chain combines TRBV30 with TRBJ1-3, with D possibly TRBD1 on 5 matching bases. The CDR3 loop spans 14 amino acids. V was pared by 0 bases and J by 5 bases, with 11 bases between. Per germline, CDR1 GTSNPN and CDR2 SVGIG (reference sequence). The DNA of the CDR3 is TGTGCCTGGAGTGTGTCAGGGAAAAGAAACACCATATATTTT. Residues: CAWSVSGKRNTIYF.

The chain recombines TRBV9 with TRBJ2-1; 8 nucleotides align to TRBD2. V lost 0 bases to trimming and J lost 2 bases; unmatched junction nucleotides: 1. Germline lookup yields CDR1 SGDLS and CDR2 YYNGEE. CDR3 length: 15 residues. The CDR3 DNA follows: TGTGCCAGCAGCGTAGGGCGGGGGGCCTACAATGAGCAGTTCTTC. Amino acids: CASSVGRGAYNEQFF.

The rearrangement links TRBV27 to TRBJ2-7, with 7 positions matching TRBD1. Per the germline V gene, CDR1 is MNHEY and CDR2 is SMNVEV (reference sequence). After removal of 2 bases from V and 3 bases from J, the junction contained 13 bases not matched to a gene. This CDR3 spans 17 amino acids. In nucleotides, the CDR3 is TGTGCCAGCAGTTTAACGTGGCAGGGGGTCCGACTCTACGAGCAGTACTTC. This translates into CASSLTWQGVRLYEQYF.

The gene calls are TRBV14 and TRBJ2-5; D call uncertain. Germline V gives CDR1 SGHDN, CDR2 FVKESK. The CDR3 extends over 13 amino acids. Trimming took off 0 bases at V and 5 bases at J, with 7 bases between the two ends. The CDR3 spells CASSQELVETQYF. CDR3 coding DNA: TGTGCCAGCAGCCAAGAGCTGGTCGAGACCCAGTACTTC.

The J gene is TRBJ1-2, the V gene TRBV4-1, with D possibly being TRBD1 (6 bases). The CDR3 has 14 amino acids. CDR1 is MGHRA, CDR2 YSYEKL, per germline. V was trimmed by 1 base and J by 4 bases, leaving 10 bases between them. The CDR3, as DNA: TGCGCCAGCAGCCAAGGGGACACCATCTATGGCTACACCTTC. Its translation: CASSQGDTIYGYTF.

The CDR3 nucleotides are TGTGCCAGCAGTTCCCAGGACAGGGGGTTTAATCAGCCCCAGCATTTT. The encoded protein is CASSSQDRGFNQPQHF. This chain joins TRBV6-2 or TRBV6-3 and TRBJ1-5; 10 bases line up with TRBD1. V was clipped by 4 bases and J by 4 bases; unmatched bases: 7. Per germline, CDR1 MNHEY and CDR2 SVGEGT. The CDR3 spans 16 residues.

The sample holds one count of this clone. The J gene is TRBJ1-1, the V gene TRBV19; 7 bases map to TRBD1. Germline CDR1 is LNHDA and CDR2 is SQIVND (reference sequence). The CDR3 is made up of 14 amino acids. J gave up 5 bases and V 5 bases, and 8 bases lay outside the gene matches. The CDR3 region is CASSFAGGVTEAFF. The CDR3, as DNA: TGTGCCAGTAGTTTCGCAGGGGGAGTTACTGAAGCTTTCTTT.

The V and J genes are TRBV29-1 and TRBJ2-2; no clear D gene. With 6 bases removed from V and 6 bases from J, the gap between germline ends came to 17 bases. This CDR3 comprises 14 residues. Germline CDR1 and CDR2: SQVTM and ANQGSEA. This chain's CDR3 is CSVVWGFNPGELFF. DNA of the CDR3: TGCAGCGTCGTCTGGGGTTTCAATCCCGGGGAGCTGTTTTTT.

For the CDR3, the DNA is TGTGCCAGCAGCCCTTACACAGCCTATGGCTACACCTTC. This encodes CASSPYTAYGYTF. V is TRBV3-1 (or the pseudogene TRBV3-2) and J is TRBJ1-2, with unresolved D. V lost 4 bases and J 4 bases, leaving 10 bases between the germline ends. This CDR3 is 13 amino acids long. Looked up from germline, CDR1 is LGHDT and CDR2 is YNNKEL (reference sequence).

The chain has TRBV11-3 and TRBJ2-1; TRBD1 is a possible D gene (6 bases). Germline V gene data show CDR1 as SGHNT and CDR2 as YENEEA. V was trimmed by 5 bases and J by 8 bases, leaving 13 bases between them. The CDR3 sequence is 13 residues long. This CDR3 is CASSPGTPHEQFF. CDR3 bases: TGTGCCAGCAGCCCCGGGACACCCCATGAGCAGTTCTTC.

The chain joins TRBV9 to TRBJ2-3, with D perhaps given as TRBD1 or TRBD2 (6 bases each). The length of the CDR3 is 14 residues. Germline V gene sequence: CDR1 SGDLS, CDR2 YYNGEE. The V and J ends lost 6 bases and 0 bases respectively, with 11 bases between them. This CDR3 is CASTGGGSTDTQYF. CDR3 nucleotide sequence: TGTGCCAGCACCGGAGGGGGAAGCACAGATACGCAGTATTTT.

This chain connects TRBV6-2 or TRBV6-3 to TRBJ1-5; D may be TRBD1 (6 bases). V was cut by 6 bases and J by 6 bases, with 9 bases left in between. The CDR3 is made up of 12 amino acids. CDR1 is MNHEY, CDR2 SVGEGT, per germline. As DNA, the CDR3 is TGTGCCAGCAGCACAGGGTTTCAGCCCCAGCATTTT. Encoded protein: CASSTGFQPQHF.

This chain joins TRBV6-6 and TRBJ2-1; 10 nucleotides agree with TRBD1. The CDR3 consists of 16 residues. CDR1 is MNHNY, CDR2 SVGAGI, per germline (reference sequence). V lost 6 bases to trimming and J lost 2 bases; unmatched junction nucleotides: 7. CDR3 nucleotides: TGTGCCAGCAGCGTTGGACAGGGGGTAACCTACAATGAGCAGTTCTTC. Protein product: CASSVGQGVTYNEQFF.

This chain links TRBV25-1 with TRBJ1-2; D not resolved. The germline V and J ends were trimmed by 0 bases and 5 bases, with 16 bases remaining between them. From germline, CDR1 is MGHDK and CDR2 SYGVNS. The CDR3 sequence is 16 residues long. CDR3 nucleotides: TGTGCCAGCAGTGAATATGAGGACCCCTACTCGTATGGCTACACCTTC. This sequence encodes CASSEYEDPYSYGYTF.

This clone was counted between two and nine times. V and J are TRBV19 and TRBJ1-5, with a possible D match to TRBD1 (6 bases). V was trimmed by 8 bases and J by 6 bases, leaving 20 bases between them. The CDR3 length is 15 residues. From germline, CDR1 is LNHDA and CDR2 SQIVND (reference sequence). CDR3 residues: CASGPGWGAAQPQHF. CDR3 coding DNA: TGTGCCAGTGGCCCCGGTTGGGGGGCGGCTCAGCCCCAGCATTTT. The variable domain in full, completed from reference TRBV19 and TRBJ1-5, reads DGGITQSPKYLFRKEGQNVTLSCEQNLNHDAMYWYRQDPGQGLRLIYYSQIVNDFQKGDIAEGYSVSREKKESFPLTVTSAQKNPTAFYLCASGPGWGAAQPQHFGDGTRLSIL.

The rearrangement uses TRBV2 and TRBJ1-5, with TRBD1 as a possible D gene (6 bases). Germline V gene lookup returns CDR1 SNHLY and CDR2 FYNNEI. The CDR3 covers 13 residues. V shed 4 bases and J shed 4 bases, with 8 bases lying between them. CDR3 region: CASSAQGNQPQHF. In DNA, the CDR3 is TGTGCCAGCAGTGCACAGGGAAATCAGCCCCAGCATTTT.

CDR3 nucleotides: TGTGCCACCAGCGGCGAAACAGGGGTGGTCACTGAAGCTTTCTTT. Amino acids: CATSGETGVVTEAFF. This chain links TRBV15 with TRBJ1-1; 7 bases fit TRBD1. Germline V gene data show CDR1 as LNHNV and CDR2 as YYDKDF (reference sequence). The CDR3 consists of 15 residues. Losses at the gene ends were 5 bases for V and 4 bases for J; bases not matched to a gene: 10.

This chain uses TRBV5-8 with TRBJ2-3; D may be TRBD2 (7 bases). CDR3 length: 16 residues. V was trimmed by 3 bases and J by 6 bases, leaving 20 bases between them. Germline CDR1 reads SGHTS; CDR2 reads YDEGEE. CDR3 nucleotide sequence: TGTGCCAGCAGCTGGGGGGCCGGCGGGGGCCCGGATACGCAGTATTTT. Protein sequence: CASSWGAGGGPDTQYF.

This chain joins TRBV7-9 and TRBJ2-2; D unclear. Trimming took 0 bases from V and 4 from J, leaving 3 bases between them. Germline CDR1 is SEHNR and CDR2 is FQNEAQ (reference sequence). The CDR3 runs to 13 residues. This chain's CDR3 is CASSLAPTGELFF. CDR3 coding DNA: TGTGCCAGCAGCTTAGCGCCCACCGGGGAGCTGTTTTTT.

The chain is built from TRBV7-9 and TRBJ2-3; D ambiguous. CDR1 SEHNR and CDR2 FQNEAQ come from the germline V gene (reference sequence). CDR3 length: 10 residues. The V gene lost 5 bases and the J gene lost 12 bases, with 9 bases spanning the gap. The CDR3 nucleotides are TGTGCCAGCAGCGGGGTTGCTCAGTATTTT. Protein: CASSGVAQYF. Together with reference TRBV7-9 and TRBJ2-3, the CDR3 gives the full variable domain: DTGVSQNPRHKITKRGQNVTFRCDPISEHNRLYWYRQTLGQGPEFLTYFQNEAQLEKSRLLSDRFSAERPKGSFSTLEIQRTEQGDSAMYLCASSGVAQYFGPGTRLTVL.

This clone was counted a single time. The chain combines TRBV24-1 with TRBJ1-1; no definite D call. The CDR3 has 12 amino acids. The V and J ends lost 7 bases and 5 bases respectively, with 10 bases between them. Germline values: CDR1 KGHDR, CDR2 SFDVKD. CDR3 amino acids: CATRASGTEAFF. The CDR3 DNA sequence: TGTGCCACCAGGGCGTCCGGGACTGAAGCTTTCTTT.

The chain links TRBV13 to TRBJ1-1; D gene unclear. V was cut by 5 bases and J by 5 bases, with 15 bases left in between. Germline lookup yields CDR1 PRHDT and CDR2 FYEKMQ (reference sequence). The CDR3 consists of 14 residues. The CDR3: CASSLPPASTEAFF. The CDR3 DNA sequence: TGTGCCAGCAGCCTCCCCCCAGCTTCTACTGAAGCTTTCTTT.

V and J are TRBV7-3 and TRBJ2-3, with TRBD2 identical over 7 bases. Per germline, CDR1 SGHTA and CDR2 FQGTGA. The ends lost 5 bases at V and 0 bases at J; junction bases unmatched: 8. CDR3 length equals 16 residues. The CDR3 coding sequence is TGTGCCAGCAGCCTCGGGACTACCCCTAGCACAGATACGCAGTATTTT. Translating it yields CASSLGTTPSTDTQYF.

V usage is TRBV7-9 and J usage is TRBJ2-7, with a weak D call TRBD2 (6 bases). Germline values: CDR1 SEHNR, CDR2 FQNEAQ (reference sequence). Deletions cut 3 bases from V and 0 bases from J, with 15 bases between. The CDR3 loop spans 16 amino acids. CDR3 nucleotides: TGTGCCAGCAGCTTTAACTCCGGGGGTAGCTCCTACGAGCAGTACTTC. Protein: CASSFNSGGSSYEQYF.

J is TRBJ2-5 and V is TRBV6-5, with D tentatively TRBD2 (6 bases). CDR1 is MNHEY and CDR2 is SVGAGI in the germline V gene. V was clipped by 6 bases and J by 4 bases, with 15 bases between them. The CDR3 contains 14 residues. The CDR3 DNA reads TGTGCCAGCAGACCCTCGGGGGACCGAGAGACCCAGTACTTC. Amino acid sequence: CASRPSGDRETQYF.

The rearrangement uses TRBV7-9 and TRBJ1-2, with D possibly matching TRBD1 (5 bases). The V gene lost 7 bases and the J gene lost 3 bases, with 15 bases spanning the gap. CDR3 size: 14 residues. Germline CDR1 reads SEHNR; CDR2 reads FQNEAQ (reference sequence). CDR3 loop: CASTHPIGDYGYTF. The CDR3 DNA is TGTGCCAGCACCCACCCTATAGGGGACTATGGCTACACCTTC.

This clone was picked up one time. The rearrangement joins TRBV27 to TRBJ1-1; a possible D gene is TRBD1 (6 bases). Trimming pared 7 bases from V and 4 bases from J, leaving 7 bases between. The CDR3 loop spans 11 amino acids. Germline V gene data show CDR1 as MNHEY and CDR2 as SMNVEV (reference sequence). DNA for the CDR3: TGTGCCAGCATCAGGGGCACTGAAGCTTTCTTT. Translating it yields CASIRGTEAFF.

The chain uses TRBV7-2 and TRBJ2-5, with 7 positions matching TRBD1. This CDR3 contains 14 residues. Per germline, CDR1 SGHTA and CDR2 FQGNSA. The V segment lost 5 bases and the J segment 1 base; nucleotides outside the gene matches: 4. As DNA, the CDR3 is TGTGCCAGCAGCGACCGACAGGGCCAAGAGACCCAGTACTTC. Translation gives CASSDRQGQETQYF.

Comments on this clone: The same CDR3 is also encoded by other DNA sequences in this sample. The chain joins TRBV5-4 to TRBJ1-1; possibly TRBD1 for D (6 bases). The CDR3 has 14 residues. Germline loops: CDR1 SGHNT, CDR2 YYREEE (reference sequence). V was trimmed by 3 bases and J by 4 bases, leaving 13 bases between them. DNA of the CDR3: TGTGCCAGCAGCTCCAGGGGTTTGGGCACTGAAGCTTTCTTT. Amino acids: CASSSRGLGTEAFF.